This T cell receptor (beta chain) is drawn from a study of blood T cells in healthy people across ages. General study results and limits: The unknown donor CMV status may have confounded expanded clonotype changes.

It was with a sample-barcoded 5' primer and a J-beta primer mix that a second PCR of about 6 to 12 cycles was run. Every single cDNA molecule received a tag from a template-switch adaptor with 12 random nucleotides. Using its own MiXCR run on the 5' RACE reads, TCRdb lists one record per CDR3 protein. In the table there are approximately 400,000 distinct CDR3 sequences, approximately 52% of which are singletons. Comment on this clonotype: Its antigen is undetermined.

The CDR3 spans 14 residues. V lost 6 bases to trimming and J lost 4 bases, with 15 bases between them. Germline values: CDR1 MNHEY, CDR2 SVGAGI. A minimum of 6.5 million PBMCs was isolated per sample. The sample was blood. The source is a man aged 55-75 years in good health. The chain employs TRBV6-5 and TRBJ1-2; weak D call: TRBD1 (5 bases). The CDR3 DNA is TGTGCCAGCAGAACAGCCGGGGGAGCCTATGGCTACACCTTC. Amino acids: CASRTAGGAYGYTF.